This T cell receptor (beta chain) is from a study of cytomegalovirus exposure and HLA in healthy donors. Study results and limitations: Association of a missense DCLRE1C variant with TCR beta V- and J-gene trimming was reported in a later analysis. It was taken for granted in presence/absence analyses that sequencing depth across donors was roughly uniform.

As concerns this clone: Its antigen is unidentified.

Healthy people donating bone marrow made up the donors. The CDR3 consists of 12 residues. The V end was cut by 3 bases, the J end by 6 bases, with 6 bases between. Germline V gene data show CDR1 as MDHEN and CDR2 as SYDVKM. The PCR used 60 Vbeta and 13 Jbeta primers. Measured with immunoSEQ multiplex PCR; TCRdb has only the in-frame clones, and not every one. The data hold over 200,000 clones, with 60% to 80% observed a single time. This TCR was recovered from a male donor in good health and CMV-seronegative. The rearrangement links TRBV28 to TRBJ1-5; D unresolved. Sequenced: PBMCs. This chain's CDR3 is CASSFSSQPQHF. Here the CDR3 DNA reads TGTGCCAGCAGTTTTTCGAGTCAGCCCCAGCATTTT.